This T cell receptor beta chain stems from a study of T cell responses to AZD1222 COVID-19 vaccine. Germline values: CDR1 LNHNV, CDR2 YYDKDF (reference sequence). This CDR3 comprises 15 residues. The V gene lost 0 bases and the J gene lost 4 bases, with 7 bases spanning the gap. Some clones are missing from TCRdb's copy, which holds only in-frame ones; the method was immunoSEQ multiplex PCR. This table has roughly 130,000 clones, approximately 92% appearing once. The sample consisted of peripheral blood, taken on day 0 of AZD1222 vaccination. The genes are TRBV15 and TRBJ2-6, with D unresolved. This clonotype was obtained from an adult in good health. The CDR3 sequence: CATSREGLGANVLTF. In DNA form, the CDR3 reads TGTGCCACCAGCAGAGAAGGGTTGGGGGCCAACGTCCTGACTTTC.